This T cell receptor (beta chain) was recorded in a study of human T cells and chemical hapten exposure. This clonotype was observed at least ten times. Time point: pre-sensitization, week 0. The sample's treatment: therapeutic diphenylcyclopropenone sensitization with weekly scalp DPC. TCRdb passed the RACE reads through MiXCR, listing each CDR3 protein once. The table has around 92,000 distinct CDR3 sequences, more than 10% seen once; the top ten hold about 3.1%. Germline lookup yields CDR1 MGHDK and CDR2 SYGVNS. Trimming removed 6 bases from V and 4 bases from J; junction bases left unmatched: 5. The length of the CDR3 is 14 residues.

The sequences come from whole blood, collected in connection with sensitization to the hapten diphenylcyclopropenone (DPC). The chain uses TRBV25-1 and TRBJ2-1, with 8 bases that match TRBD2. The receptor was derived from a woman between 55 and 75 years old with alopecia areata. Some clones in this sample may be carry-over from other donors' samples. The DNA for the CDR3 is TGTGCCAGCAGGTTTAGCGGGGCGTACAATGAGCAGTTCTTC. Translated: CASRFSGAYNEQFF.